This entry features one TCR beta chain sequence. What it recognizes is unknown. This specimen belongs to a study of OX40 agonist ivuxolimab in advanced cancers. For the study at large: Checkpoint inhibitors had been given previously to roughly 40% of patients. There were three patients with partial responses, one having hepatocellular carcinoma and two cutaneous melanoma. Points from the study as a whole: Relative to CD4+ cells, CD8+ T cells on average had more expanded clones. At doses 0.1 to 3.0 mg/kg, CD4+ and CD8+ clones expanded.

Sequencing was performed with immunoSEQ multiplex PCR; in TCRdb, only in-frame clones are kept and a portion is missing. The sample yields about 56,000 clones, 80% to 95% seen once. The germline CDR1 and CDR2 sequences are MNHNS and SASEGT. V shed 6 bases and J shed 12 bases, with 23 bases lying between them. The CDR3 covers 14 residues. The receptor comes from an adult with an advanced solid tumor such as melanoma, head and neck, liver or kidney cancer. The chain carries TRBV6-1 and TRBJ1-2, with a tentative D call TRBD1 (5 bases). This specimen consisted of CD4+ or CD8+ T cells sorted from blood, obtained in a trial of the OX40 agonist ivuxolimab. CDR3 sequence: CASSSGGLGTENTF. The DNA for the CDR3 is TGTGCCAGCAGCTCCGGGGGGTTGGGGACCGAAAACACCTTC.